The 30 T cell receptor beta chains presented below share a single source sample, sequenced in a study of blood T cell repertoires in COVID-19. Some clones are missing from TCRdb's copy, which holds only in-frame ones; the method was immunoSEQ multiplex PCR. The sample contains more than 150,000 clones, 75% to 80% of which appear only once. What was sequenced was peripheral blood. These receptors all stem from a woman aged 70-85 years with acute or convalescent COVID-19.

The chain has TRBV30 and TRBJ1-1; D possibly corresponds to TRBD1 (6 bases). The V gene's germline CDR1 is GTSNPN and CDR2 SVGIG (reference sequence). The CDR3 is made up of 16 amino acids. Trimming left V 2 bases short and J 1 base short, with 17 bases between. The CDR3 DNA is TGTGCCTGGAGTAAAAACAGGGATTTTCAGAACACTGAAGCTTTCTTT. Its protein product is CAWSKNRDFQNTEAFF.

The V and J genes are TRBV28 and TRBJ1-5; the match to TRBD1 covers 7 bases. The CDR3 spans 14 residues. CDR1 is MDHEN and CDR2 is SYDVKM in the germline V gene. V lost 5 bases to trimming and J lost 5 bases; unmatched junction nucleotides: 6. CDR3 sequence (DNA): TGTGCCAGCAGTCTCCGGACAGGCCATCAGCCCCAGCATTTT. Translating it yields CASSLRTGHQPQHF.

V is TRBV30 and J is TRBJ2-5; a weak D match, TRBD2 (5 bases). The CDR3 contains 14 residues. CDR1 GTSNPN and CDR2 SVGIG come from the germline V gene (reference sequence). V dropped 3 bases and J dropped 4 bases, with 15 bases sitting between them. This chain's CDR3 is CAWSVGGDGETQYF. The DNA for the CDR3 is TGTGCCTGGAGCGTCGGAGGAGACGGAGAGACCCAGTACTTC. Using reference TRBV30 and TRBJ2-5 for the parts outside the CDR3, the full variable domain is SQTIHQWPATLVQPVGSPLSLECTVEGTSNPNLYWYRQAAGRGLQLLFYSVGIGQISSEVPQNLSASRPQDRQFILSSKKLLLSDSGFYLCAWSVGGDGETQYFGPGTRLLVL.

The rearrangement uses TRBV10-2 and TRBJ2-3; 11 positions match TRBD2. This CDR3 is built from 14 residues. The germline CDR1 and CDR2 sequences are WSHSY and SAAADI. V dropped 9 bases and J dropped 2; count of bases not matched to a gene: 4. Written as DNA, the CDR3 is TGCGCCAGATCACTAGCGGGAGACACAGATACGCAGTATTTT. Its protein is CARSLAGDTDTQYF.

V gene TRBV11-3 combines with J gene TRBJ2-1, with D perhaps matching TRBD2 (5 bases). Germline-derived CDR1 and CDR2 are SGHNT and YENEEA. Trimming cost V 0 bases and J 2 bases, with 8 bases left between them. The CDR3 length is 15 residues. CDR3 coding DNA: TGTGCCAGCAGCTTAGATTCGGGAACCTACAATGAGCAGTTCTTC. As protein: CASSLDSGTYNEQFF.

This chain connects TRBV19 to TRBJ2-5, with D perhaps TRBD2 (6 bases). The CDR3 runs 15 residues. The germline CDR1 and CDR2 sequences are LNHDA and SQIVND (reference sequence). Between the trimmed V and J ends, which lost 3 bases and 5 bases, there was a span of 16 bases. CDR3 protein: CASSIAGNREETQYF. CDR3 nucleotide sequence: TGTGCCAGTAGTATCGCGGGGAATAGGGAGGAGACCCAGTACTTC.

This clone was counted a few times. The CDR3 sequence: CAWRPRDRLGGYTF. The CDR3 DNA reads TGTGCCTGGAGACCCCGGGACAGGCTTGGAGGCTACACCTTC. The chain recombines TRBV30 with TRBJ1-2, with 8 bases matching TRBD1. V was pared by 3 bases and J by 8 bases, with 11 bases of the junction left unmatched. The CDR3 totals 14 residues. CDR1 is GTSNPN and CDR2 is SVGIG in the germline V gene (reference sequence). The full variable domain, completed using reference TRBV30 and TRBJ1-2, is SQTIHQWPATLVQPVGSPLSLECTVEGTSNPNLYWYRQAAGRGLQLLFYSVGIGQISSEVPQNLSASRPQDRQFILSSKKLLLSDSGFYLCAWRPRDRLGGYTFGSGTRLTVV.

CDR3 amino acids: CASSLAEGLAEAFF. The DNA of the CDR3 is TGTGCCAGCAGCTTAGCGGAGGGGCTCGCTGAAGCTTTCTTT. V is TRBV7-8 and J is TRBJ1-1; D possibly corresponds to TRBD1 (5 bases). The CDR3 loop spans 14 amino acids. V dropped 0 bases and J dropped 6 bases, with 11 bases sitting between them. CDR1 is SGHVS, CDR2 FQNEAQ, per germline.

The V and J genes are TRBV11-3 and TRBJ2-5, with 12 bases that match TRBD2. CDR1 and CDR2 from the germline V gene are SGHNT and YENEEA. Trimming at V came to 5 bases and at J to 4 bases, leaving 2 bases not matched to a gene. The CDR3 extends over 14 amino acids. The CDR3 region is CASSQGLAGETQYF. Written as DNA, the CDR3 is TGTGCCAGCAGCCAGGGACTAGCGGGAGAGACCCAGTACTTC.

Here the CDR3 reads CASSSKQLELSSYNSPLHF. For the CDR3, the DNA is TGCGCCAGCAGCTCGAAACAGCTTGAGTTGAGCTCCTATAATTCACCCCTCCACTTT. The V gene is TRBV5-1, the J gene TRBJ1-6; no clear D. Germline V gene lookup returns CDR1 SGHRS and CDR2 YFSETQ. Trimming left V 3 bases short and J 0 bases short, with 19 bases between. The CDR3 is 19 amino acids.

This chain's CDR3 is CASSVSTGVNYGYTF. The CDR3 bases are TGTGCCAGCAGCGTCAGCACGGGGGTCAACTATGGCTACACCTTC. This chain uses TRBV3-1 (or the pseudogene TRBV3-2) with TRBJ1-2, with D tentatively TRBD1 (5 bases). Germline-derived CDR1 and CDR2 are LGHDT and YNNKEL (reference sequence). Trimming left V 5 bases short and J 2 bases short, with 15 bases between. CDR3 length: 15 amino acids.

CDR3 sequence: CSVRLEVNPTYEQYF. CDR3 DNA sequence: TGCAGCGTCCGCCTCGAGGTTAATCCAACCTACGAGCAGTACTTC. This chain links TRBV29-1 with TRBJ2-7; D remains ambiguous. Trimming removed 6 bases from V and 2 bases from J, with 20 bases in between. Germline V gene lookup returns CDR1 SQVTM and CDR2 ANQGSEA. The CDR3 has 15 amino acids.

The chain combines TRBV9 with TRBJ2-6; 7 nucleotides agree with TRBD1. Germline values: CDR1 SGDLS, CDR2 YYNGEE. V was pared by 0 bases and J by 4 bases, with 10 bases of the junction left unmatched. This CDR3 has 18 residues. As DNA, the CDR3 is TGTGCCAGCAGCGTAGCTGGGGCAGGGGGAACCGGGGCCAACGTCCTGACTTTC. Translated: CASSVAGAGGTGANVLTF.

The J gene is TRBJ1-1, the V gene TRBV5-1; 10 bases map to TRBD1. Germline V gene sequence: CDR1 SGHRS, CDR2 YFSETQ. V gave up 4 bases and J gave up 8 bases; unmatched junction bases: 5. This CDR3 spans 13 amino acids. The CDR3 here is CASSLRDRGEAFF. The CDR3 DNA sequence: TGCGCCAGCAGCCTCCGGGACAGGGGAGAAGCTTTCTTT. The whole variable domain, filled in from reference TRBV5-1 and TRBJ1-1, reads KAGVTQTPRYLIKTRGQQVTLSCSPISGHRSVSWYQQTPGQGLQFLFEYFSETQRNKGNFPGRFSGRQFSNSRSEMNVSTLELGDSALYLCASSLRDRGEAFFGQGTRLTVV.

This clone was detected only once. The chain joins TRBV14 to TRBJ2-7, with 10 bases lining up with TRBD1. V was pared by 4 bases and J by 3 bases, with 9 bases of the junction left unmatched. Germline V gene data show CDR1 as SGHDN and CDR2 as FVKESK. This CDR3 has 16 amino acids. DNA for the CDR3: TGTGCCAGCAGCCCGATCGGAGGGACAGGGGACTACGAGCAGTACTTC. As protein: CASSPIGGTGDYEQYF.

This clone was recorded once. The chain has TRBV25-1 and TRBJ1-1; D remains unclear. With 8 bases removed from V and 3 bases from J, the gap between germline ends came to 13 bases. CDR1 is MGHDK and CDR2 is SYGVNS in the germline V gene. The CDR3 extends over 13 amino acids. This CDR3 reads CASSIRGDTEAFF. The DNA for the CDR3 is TGTGCCAGCTCGATCCGGGGTGACACTGAAGCTTTCTTT.

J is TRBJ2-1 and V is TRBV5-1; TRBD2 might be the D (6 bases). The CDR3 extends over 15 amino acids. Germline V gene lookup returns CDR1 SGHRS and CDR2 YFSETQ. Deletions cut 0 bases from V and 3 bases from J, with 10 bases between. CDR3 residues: CASSLGGGDYNEQFF. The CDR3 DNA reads TGCGCCAGCAGCTTGGGGGGCGGGGACTACAATGAGCAGTTCTTC.

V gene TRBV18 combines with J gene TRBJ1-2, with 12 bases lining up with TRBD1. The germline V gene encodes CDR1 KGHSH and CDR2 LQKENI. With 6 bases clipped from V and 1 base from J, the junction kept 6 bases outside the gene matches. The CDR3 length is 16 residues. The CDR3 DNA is TGTGCCAGCTCGCCGGGACAGGGGGCCGTTAACTATGGCTACACCTTC. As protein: CASSPGQGAVNYGYTF.

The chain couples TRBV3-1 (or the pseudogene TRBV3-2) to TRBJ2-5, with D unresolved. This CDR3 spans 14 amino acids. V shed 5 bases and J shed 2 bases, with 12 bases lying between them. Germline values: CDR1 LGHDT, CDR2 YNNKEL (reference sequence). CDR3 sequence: CASSSRLEQETQYF. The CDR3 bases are TGTGCCAGCAGCTCCCGACTCGAACAAGAGACCCAGTACTTC.

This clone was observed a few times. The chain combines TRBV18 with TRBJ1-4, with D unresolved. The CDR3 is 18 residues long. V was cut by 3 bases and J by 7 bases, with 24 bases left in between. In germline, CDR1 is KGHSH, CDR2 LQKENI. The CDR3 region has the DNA TGTGCCAGCTCACCCCCCTACTCGACTTCTACGGATCGTGAAAAACTGTTTTTT. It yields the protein CASSPPYSTSTDREKLFF.

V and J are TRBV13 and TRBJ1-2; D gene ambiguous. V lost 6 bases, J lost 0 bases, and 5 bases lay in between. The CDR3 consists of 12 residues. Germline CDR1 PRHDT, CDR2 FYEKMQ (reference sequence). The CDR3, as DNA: TGTGCCAGCAGTCTTCCTAACTATGGCTACACCTTC. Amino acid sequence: CASSLPNYGYTF.

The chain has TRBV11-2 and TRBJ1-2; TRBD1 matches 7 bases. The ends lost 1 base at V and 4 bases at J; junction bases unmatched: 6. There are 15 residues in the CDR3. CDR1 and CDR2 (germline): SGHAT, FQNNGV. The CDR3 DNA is TGTGCCAGCAGCTTAGGACAGGGAACCCTCTATGGCTACACCTTC. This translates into CASSLGQGTLYGYTF.

In DNA form, the CDR3 reads TGTGCCAGCAGTTACTCGACAGGGGGACTCAATCAGCCCCAGCATTTT. Encoded protein: CASSYSTGGLNQPQHF. The chain has TRBV6-6 and TRBJ1-5, with TRBD1 matching over 9 bases. The V and J ends lost 0 bases and 3 bases, in that order; junction bases with no gene match: 3. Germline values: CDR1 MNHNY, CDR2 SVGAGI (reference sequence). The CDR3 is 16 amino acids.

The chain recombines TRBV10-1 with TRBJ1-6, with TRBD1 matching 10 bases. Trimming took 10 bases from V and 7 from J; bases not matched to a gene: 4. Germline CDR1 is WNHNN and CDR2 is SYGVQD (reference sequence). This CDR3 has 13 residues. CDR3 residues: CATGQGVNSPLHF. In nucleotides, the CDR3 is TGCGCCACCGGACAGGGGGTGAATTCACCCCTCCACTTT.

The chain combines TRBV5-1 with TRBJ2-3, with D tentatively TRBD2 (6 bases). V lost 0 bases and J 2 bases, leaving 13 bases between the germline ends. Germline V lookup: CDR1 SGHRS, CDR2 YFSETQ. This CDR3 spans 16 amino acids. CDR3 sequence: CASSLDGRGSTDTQYF. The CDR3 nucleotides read TGCGCCAGCAGCTTGGACGGTCGGGGGTCCACAGATACGCAGTATTTT.

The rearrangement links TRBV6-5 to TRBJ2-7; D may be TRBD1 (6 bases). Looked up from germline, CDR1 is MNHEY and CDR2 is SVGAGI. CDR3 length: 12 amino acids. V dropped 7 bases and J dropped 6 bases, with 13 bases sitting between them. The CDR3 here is CASMFRGSEQYF. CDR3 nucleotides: TGTGCCAGCATGTTCAGGGGTAGCGAGCAGTACTTC.

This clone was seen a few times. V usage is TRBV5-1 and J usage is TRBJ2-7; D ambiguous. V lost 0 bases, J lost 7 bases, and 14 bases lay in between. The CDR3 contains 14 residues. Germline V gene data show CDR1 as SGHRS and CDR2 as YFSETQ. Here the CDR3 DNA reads TGCGCCAGCAGCTTGGTCTCGCGCTCGAGGGAGCAGTACTTC. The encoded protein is CASSLVSRSREQYF. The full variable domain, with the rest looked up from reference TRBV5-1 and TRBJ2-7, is KAGVTQTPRYLIKTRGQQVTLSCSPISGHRSVSWYQQTPGQGLQFLFEYFSETQRNKGNFPGRFSGRQFSNSRSEMNVSTLELGDSALYLCASSLVSRSREQYFGPGTRLTVT.

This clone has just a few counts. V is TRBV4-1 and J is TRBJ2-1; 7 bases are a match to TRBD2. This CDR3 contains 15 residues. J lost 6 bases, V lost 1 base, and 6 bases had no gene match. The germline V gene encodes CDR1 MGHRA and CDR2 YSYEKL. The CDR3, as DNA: TGCGCCAGCAGCCAAGTGGGCCGCGGGAGCAATGAGCAGTTCTTC. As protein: CASSQVGRGSNEQFF.

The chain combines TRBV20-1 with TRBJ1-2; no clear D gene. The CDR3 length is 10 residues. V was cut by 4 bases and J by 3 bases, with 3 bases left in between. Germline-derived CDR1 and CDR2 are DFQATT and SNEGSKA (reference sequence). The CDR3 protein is CSATDYGYTF. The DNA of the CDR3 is TGCAGTGCTACTGACTATGGCTACACCTTC.

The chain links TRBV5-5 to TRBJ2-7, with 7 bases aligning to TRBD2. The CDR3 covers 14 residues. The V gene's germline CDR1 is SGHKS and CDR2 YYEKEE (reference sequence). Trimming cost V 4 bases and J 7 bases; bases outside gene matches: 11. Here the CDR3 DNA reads TGTGCCAGCAGCCAACAACGGGGGGTAGAAGAGCAGTACTTC. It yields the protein CASSQQRGVEEQYF. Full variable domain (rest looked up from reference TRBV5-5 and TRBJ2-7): DAGVTQSPTHLIKTRGQQVTLRCSPISGHKSVSWYQQVLGQGPQFIFQYYEKEERGRGNFPDRFSARQFPNYSSELNVNALLLGDSALYLCASSQQRGVEEQYFGPGTRLTVT.